This passage covers 24 T cell receptor beta chains from one sample sequenced in a study of blood T cell repertoires in COVID-19. The protocol was immunoSEQ multiplex PCR, while the TCRdb copy is restricted to in-frame clones and leaves out a portion. Among under 130,000 clones, less than 90% were seen once, and the ten largest hold 6.2%. The sequenced sample was peripheral blood. Source of these receptors: a human donor in a cohort sampled during active COVID-19.

The chain combines TRBV19 with TRBJ1-4; 12 bases fit TRBD1. The CDR3 covers 19 residues. J gave up 2 bases and V 1 base, and 8 bases lay outside the gene matches. Germline V lookup: CDR1 LNHDA, CDR2 SQIVND (reference sequence). CDR3 nucleotides: TGTGCCAGTAGTATAGGCCGACCGGGACAGGGGGCGACTAATGAAAAACTGTTTTTT. This sequence encodes CASSIGRPGQGATNEKLFF. Supplemented by reference TRBV19 and TRBJ1-4, the full variable domain reads DGGITQSPKYLFRKEGQNVTLSCEQNLNHDAMYWYRQDPGQGLRLIYYSQIVNDFQKGDIAEGYSVSREKKESFPLTVTSAQKNPTAFYLCASSIGRPGQGATNEKLFFGSGTQLSVL.

This chain joins TRBV5-1 and TRBJ2-7; D possibly corresponds to TRBD2 (6 bases). The CDR3 has 15 residues. Germline V lookup: CDR1 SGHRS, CDR2 YFSETQ. V lost 0 bases and J 7 bases, leaving 17 bases between the germline ends. This CDR3 is CASSLAPGRGLEQYF. The CDR3 DNA reads as TGCGCCAGCAGCTTGGCCCCGGGACGGGGGTTGGAGCAGTACTTC.

This chain links TRBV7-8 with TRBJ2-7; 7 nucleotides match TRBD1. The trim removed 1 base at V and 4 bases at J, leaving 1 base unmatched. Looked up from germline, CDR1 is SGHVS and CDR2 is FQNEAQ. The CDR3 length is 13 residues. CDR3 sequence (DNA): TGTGCCAGCAGCTTAGACAGGGGTTACGAGCAGTACTTC. It yields the protein CASSLDRGYEQYF.

This clone appeared once. The rearrangement joins TRBV18 to TRBJ2-5; D is perhaps TRBD2 (6 bases). Germline CDR1 is KGHSH and CDR2 is LQKENI. The CDR3 is 14 amino acids. Trimming stripped 1 base from V and 5 bases from J, with 11 bases between. The CDR3, as DNA: TGTGCCAGCTCACCACTGGAGGGTCAGGAGACCCAGTACTTC. This translates into CASSPLEGQETQYF.

J is TRBJ2-7 and V is TRBV30; D may be TRBD1 (5 bases). The CDR3 runs to 13 residues. V was trimmed by 7 bases and J by 4 bases, leaving 17 bases between them. Germline V gene data show CDR1 as GTSNPN and CDR2 as SVGIG (reference sequence). The chain's CDR3 is CALTAKGRYEQYF. DNA of the CDR3: TGTGCCTTAACCGCCAAGGGGCGATACGAGCAGTACTTC.

V gene TRBV6-1 combines with J gene TRBJ1-2; D is undetermined. Trimming shortened V by 0 bases and J by 2 bases, and 7 bases separated the two germline ends. Germline V gene sequence: CDR1 MNHNS, CDR2 SASEGT. This CDR3 is 14 amino acids long. CDR3 coding DNA: TGTGCCAGCAGTGAAGCACACAGAAACTATGGCTACACCTTC. Translation: CASSEAHRNYGYTF.

The chain employs TRBV10-3 and TRBJ1-2; D may be TRBD1 (6 bases). CDR1 and CDR2 (germline): ENHRY, SYGVKD. V shed 3 bases and J shed 7 bases, with 15 bases lying between them. This CDR3 region has 14 residues. CDR3 region: CAISDNLGTSGYTF. Here the CDR3 DNA reads TGTGCCATCAGTGATAATCTGGGGACAAGTGGCTACACCTTC.

The chain is built from TRBV7-9 and TRBJ1-4; possible D gene TRBD1, 6 bases. V dropped 4 bases and J dropped 8 bases, with 14 bases sitting between them. This CDR3 has 14 residues. Germline V CDR1 and CDR2: SEHNR, FQNEAQ (reference sequence). CDR3: CASSSRTAREKLFF. In DNA form, the CDR3 reads TGTGCCAGCAGCTCGAGGACAGCACGGGAAAAACTGTTTTTT.

This clone came up once. The chain recombines TRBV13 with TRBJ2-5; D is uncertain. This CDR3 has 15 amino acids. Per the germline V gene, CDR1 is PRHDT and CDR2 is FYEKMQ (reference sequence). The V gene lost 5 bases and the J gene lost 5 bases, with 18 bases spanning the gap. The chain's CDR3 is CASSPTSGGRETQYF. In nucleotides, the CDR3 is TGTGCCAGCAGCCCTACGTCCGGCGGTAGGGAGACCCAGTACTTC.

The chain is built from TRBV27 and TRBJ1-2; 11 bases match TRBD1. Germline V lookup: CDR1 MNHEY, CDR2 SMNVEV (reference sequence). Trimming took 8 bases from V and 8 from J; bases not matched to a gene: 4. The CDR3 runs 12 residues. CDR3 protein: CASVDRGQGYTF. As DNA, the CDR3 is TGTGCCAGCGTGGACAGGGGGCAGGGCTACACCTTC.

The genes are TRBV12-2 and TRBJ2-2; the listed D gene, TRBD1, was not tested against the DNA. TRBV12-2 is classified as a pseudogene. This CDR3 spans 19 amino acids. CDR3 protein: CASRLVLYGQGRRTGELFF. CDR3 DNA sequence: TGTGCAAGTCGCTTAGTACTCTATGGACAGGGGAGGCGCACCGGGGAGCTGTTTTTT.

The rearrangement uses TRBV3-1 (or the pseudogene TRBV3-2) and TRBJ2-1; possibly TRBD2 for D (6 bases). From germline, CDR1 is LGHDT and CDR2 YNNKEL (reference sequence). This CDR3 comprises 15 residues. Trimming stripped 1 base from V and 7 bases from J, with 14 bases between. CDR3 in amino acids: CASSQAGVARNEQFF. In nucleotides, the CDR3 is TGTGCCAGCAGCCAAGCGGGAGTGGCTAGAAATGAGCAGTTCTTC.

CDR3 sequence: CASSQVAEPNEKLFF. In DNA form, the CDR3 reads TGTGCCAGCAGCCAAGTAGCAGAGCCAAATGAAAAACTGTTTTTT. J is TRBJ1-4 and V is TRBV3-1 (or the pseudogene TRBV3-2); no reliable D call. CDR3 length equals 15 residues. The V end was cut by 1 base, the J end by 5 bases, with 11 bases between. Germline values: CDR1 LGHDT, CDR2 YNNKEL (reference sequence).

In its sample, this clone was seen once. The J gene is TRBJ2-1, the V gene TRBV3-1 (or the pseudogene TRBV3-2); 7 bases match TRBD1. This CDR3 region has 16 residues. After removal of 3 bases from V and 3 bases from J, the junction contained 8 bases not matched to a gene. CDR1 and CDR2 from the germline V gene are LGHDT and YNNKEL (reference sequence). In nucleotides, the CDR3 is TGTGCCAGCAGCCACCCGGGACAGAAAAACTACAATGAGCAGTTCTTC. Encoded protein: CASSHPGQKNYNEQFF.

The rearrangement uses TRBV18 and TRBJ2-7; TRBD1 aligns across 7 bases. The CDR3 is 14 residues long. Germline V gene data show CDR1 as KGHSH and CDR2 as LQKENI. The ends lost 2 bases at V and 3 bases at J; junction bases unmatched: 4. CDR3 sequence reads: CASSPTGAGYEQYF. CDR3 coding DNA: TGTGCCAGCTCACCAACAGGGGCTGGCTACGAGCAGTACTTC.

This clone was counted a single time. The chain carries TRBV7-9 and TRBJ2-2; TRBD2 agrees at 7 bases. The CDR3 totals 15 residues. CDR1 is SEHNR and CDR2 is FQNEAQ in the germline V gene (reference sequence). Trimming at V came to 5 bases and at J to 4 bases, leaving 7 bases not matched to a gene. This chain's CDR3 is CASSKTSVGTGELFF. The DNA for the CDR3 is TGTGCCAGCAGCAAAACTAGCGTGGGCACCGGGGAGCTGTTTTTT. The full variable domain, its missing parts supplied by reference TRBV7-9 and TRBJ2-2, is DTGVSQNPRHKITKRGQNVTFRCDPISEHNRLYWYRQTLGQGPEFLTYFQNEAQLEKSRLLSDRFSAERPKGSFSTLEIQRTEQGDSAMYLCASSKTSVGTGELFFGEGSRLTVL.

The chain recombines TRBV24-1 with TRBJ2-5; D is perhaps TRBD2 (6 bases). V was clipped by 2 bases and J by 2 bases, with 11 bases between them. Germline CDR1 reads KGHDR; CDR2 reads SFDVKD. The CDR3 is 15 residues long. DNA of the CDR3: TGTGCCACCAGTGATTCGGGACTGCAACAAGAGACCCAGTACTTC. Translating gives CATSDSGLQQETQYF.

The gene calls are TRBV4-1 and TRBJ1-4; D may be TRBD1 (5 bases). Between the trimmed V and J ends, which lost 1 base and 0 bases, there was a span of 9 bases. The CDR3 spans 16 residues. Germline V gene sequence: CDR1 MGHRA, CDR2 YSYEKL. The CDR3 loop reads CASSQARQSTNEKLFF. CDR3 nucleotides: TGCGCCAGCAGCCAAGCTAGACAGTCAACTAATGAAAAACTGTTTTTT.

The V and J genes are TRBV27 and TRBJ2-1; 7 nucleotides match TRBD1. V trimming: 5 bases; J trimming: 9 bases; junction bases outside the gene matches: 4. This CDR3 is built from 12 residues. Germline values: CDR1 MNHEY, CDR2 SMNVEV (reference sequence). CDR3 protein: CASSHRGSEQFF. The CDR3 bases are TGTGCCAGCAGTCACAGGGGATCTGAGCAGTTCTTC.

The gene calls are TRBV7-9 and TRBJ2-5; a weak D match, TRBD2 (6 bases). Trimming removed 1 base at V and 5 bases at J, with 20 bases between. Germline lookup yields CDR1 SEHNR and CDR2 FQNEAQ (reference sequence). The CDR3 extends over 17 amino acids. The CDR3 protein is CASSLDSTDTRGETQYF. In nucleotides, the CDR3 is TGTGCCAGCAGCTTAGATTCCACCGACACCCGGGGGGAGACCCAGTACTTC.

V gene TRBV20-1 combines with J gene TRBJ1-1, with 11 nucleotides matching TRBD1. The CDR3 length is 16 residues. V was pared by 3 bases and J by 1 base, with 7 bases of the junction left unmatched. Germline lookup yields CDR1 DFQATT and CDR2 SNEGSKA (reference sequence). CDR3 in amino acids: CSASDPGQGENTEAFF. The CDR3 coding sequence is TGCAGTGCTAGTGACCCGGGACAGGGGGAGAACACTGAAGCTTTCTTT.

The chain links TRBV10-2 to TRBJ2-3, with TRBD2 identical over 11 bases. The CDR3 covers 15 residues. Trimming removed 8 bases from V and 6 bases from J; junction bases left unmatched: 10. CDR1 is WSHSY, CDR2 SAAADI, per germline. The CDR3 nucleotides read TGCGCCAGCCAGCTTTCTAGCGGGAGGTACGATACGCAGTATTTT. Amino acids: CASQLSSGRYDTQYF.

The chain carries TRBV4-1 and TRBJ1-2; 9 bases map to TRBD1. Germline assignment: CDR1 MGHRA and CDR2 YSYEKL. The CDR3 has 16 residues. The trim removed 1 base at V and 4 bases at J, leaving 7 bases unmatched. The CDR3 coding sequence is TGCGCCAGCAGCCAAGGTCGGGACAGGGTGAGCTATGGCTACACCTTC. Encoded protein: CASSQGRDRVSYGYTF.

The gene calls are TRBV11-1 and TRBJ1-4, with D uncertain. The germline V gene encodes CDR1 SGHAT and CDR2 FQDESV (reference sequence). Trimming left V 6 bases short and J 8 bases short, with 16 bases between. The CDR3 has 14 residues. The DNA for the CDR3 is TGTGCCAGCAGATCCGGACCGCGGGAAGAAAAACTGTTTTTT. Encoded protein: CASRSGPREEKLFF.